These 7 T cell receptor beta chains share one sample of origin, sequenced in a study of CD8 T cells in ankylosing spondylitis. TCRdb independently ran MiXCR on the 5' RACE reads; one entry per CDR3 protein. Among around 30,000 distinct CDR3 sequences, about 5.6% were seen once, and the ten largest hold around 1.8%. The sample consisted of blood, either unsorted or a sorted T cell fraction (not recorded which). Source of these receptors: a female donor with ankylosing spondylitis or in good health (not recorded which).

The genes are TRBV9 and TRBJ2-7; 8 positions match TRBD2. This CDR3 is built from 17 residues. Germline V gene lookup returns CDR1 SGDLS and CDR2 YYNGEE. V lost 0 bases to trimming and J lost 0 bases; unmatched junction nucleotides: 8. The CDR3 loop reads CASSVGEAGAFSYEQYF. The CDR3 region has the DNA TGTGCCAGCAGCGTAGGGGAAGCGGGGGCCTTCTCCTACGAGCAGTACTTC. Using reference TRBV9 and TRBJ2-7 for the parts outside the CDR3, the full variable domain is DSGVTQTPKHLITATGQRVTLRCSPRSGDLSVYWYQQSLDQGLQFLIQYYNGEERAKGNILERFSAQQFPDLHSELNLSSLELGDSALYFCASSVGEAGAFSYEQYFGPGTRLTVT.

By share of the sample, this clonotype is medium-sized. The rearrangement uses TRBV9 and TRBJ1-1; no reliable D call. The germline V gene encodes CDR1 SGDLS and CDR2 YYNGEE. Trimming took 3 bases from V and 7 from J, leaving 16 bases between them. The CDR3 length is 14 residues. CDR3 sequence reads: CASSAADRAIEAFF. The DNA for the CDR3 is TGTGCCAGCAGCGCAGCCGATCGGGCCATTGAAGCTTTCTTT. Full variable domain (missing parts from reference TRBV9 and TRBJ1-1): DSGVTQTPKHLITATGQRVTLRCSPRSGDLSVYWYQQSLDQGLQFLIQYYNGEERAKGNILERFSAQQFPDLHSELNLSSLELGDSALYFCASSAADRAIEAFFGQGTRLTVV.

As for this clonotype: With a much larger clone just one base away, this may be a read error. V is TRBV9 and J is TRBJ2-7, with D unresolved. Trimming stripped 0 bases from V and 3 bases from J, with 7 bases between. CDR1 and CDR2 (germline): SGDLS, YYNGEE. This CDR3 spans 13 amino acids. The CDR3 sequence is CASSVVGRYEQYF. For the CDR3, the DNA is TGTGCCAGCAGCGTAGTTGGTCGCTACGAGCAGTACTTC. Complete variable domain (other parts from reference TRBV9 and TRBJ2-7): DSGVTQTPKHLITATGQRVTLRCSPRSGDLSVYWYQQSLDQGLQFLIQYYNGEERAKGNILERFSAQQFPDLHSELNLSSLELGDSALYFCASSVVGRYEQYFGPGTRLTVT.

V usage is TRBV9 and J usage is TRBJ2-3; the D is unclear. Germline loops: CDR1 SGDLS, CDR2 YYNGEE. The length of the CDR3 is 16 residues. The V gene lost 0 bases and the J gene lost 2 bases, with 13 bases spanning the gap. CDR3 loop: CASSVVETRYTDTQYF. The CDR3 DNA reads as TGTGCCAGCAGCGTAGTTGAGACCAGATACACAGATACGCAGTATTTT.

This clonotype was seen at least ten times. The V call is TRBV9, the J call TRBJ2-7; 10 positions agree with TRBD1. Germline values: CDR1 SGDLS, CDR2 YYNGEE. J lost 2 bases, V lost 0 bases, and 2 bases had no gene match. CDR3 length: 15 amino acids. CDR3 sequence reads: CASSVGGTGAYEQYF. Written as DNA, the CDR3 is TGTGCCAGCAGCGTAGGAGGGACAGGGGCCTACGAGCAGTACTTC.

The chain combines TRBV9 with TRBJ1-5, with D uncertain. This CDR3 is 13 amino acids long. CDR1 SGDLS and CDR2 YYNGEE come from the germline V gene. Trimming removed 0 bases from V and 7 bases from J, with 8 bases in between. The CDR3 spells CASSVGATQPQHF. For the CDR3, the DNA is TGTGCCAGCAGCGTAGGGGCCACCCAGCCCCAGCATTTT.

The sample holds many counts of this clonotype. CDR3 DNA: TGTGCCAGCAGCGTAGCTGTGGACCACGGGGGGGAGACCCAGTACTTC. Translated, it gives CASSVAVDHGGETQYF. V and J are TRBV9 and TRBJ2-5, with TRBD2 matching over 7 bases. The V segment lost 0 bases and the J segment 5 bases; nucleotides outside the gene matches: 10. CDR1 SGDLS and CDR2 YYNGEE come from the germline V gene. The length of the CDR3 is 16 residues.